Listed below are T cell receptor beta chains from one sample, sequenced in a study of T-cell reconstitution after alpha-beta-depleted transplantation in children. TCRdb reprocessed the PCR reads via MiXCR and lists one record per CDR3 protein. The data contain more than 400,000 distinct CDR3 sequences, 43% of them seen just once; the ten biggest clones take up under 35%. The material was PBMCs, obtained before TCRalphabeta/CD19-depleted stem cell transplant. Receptors originate from a girl aged 2-9 years with aplastic anemia, due to receive a stem cell transplant. The CDR3 runs from the conserved cysteine through the conserved F or W. The order of the fields is J gene, D gene, V gene, clone size, CDR3 DNA, CDR3 protein. A D gene is named only where the DNA matches it firmly. The size of a clone is reported for some rows only, either as once, few or many, or as a class for expanded clones.

>TRBJ2-3|-|TRBV28|few
TGTGCCAGCAGGGGCCCTCCCACAGATACGCAGTATTTT
CASRGPPTDTQYF
>TRBJ2-7|TRBD1|TRBV12-3/TRBV12-4|-
TGTGCCAGCAGTCCTCCGACAGGGCGGTCTAAGGAGCAGTACTTC
CASSPPTGRSKEQYF
>TRBJ1-2|TRBD1|TRBV2|-
TGTGCCAGCAGTGAACTCCGGACAGGGAGGGCCTATGGCTACACCTTC
CASSELRTGRAYGYTF
>TRBJ2-1|-|TRBV12-3/TRBV12-4|many
TGTGCCAGCAGTTTATCAGGCCCCTTCAGAACGGTCTTC
CASSLSGPFRTVF
>TRBJ2-5|TRBD1|TRBV10-3|-
TGTGCCATCAGTGAGTCGTGGGGACAGGGGGAAGAGACCCAGTACTTC
CAISESWGQGEETQYF
>TRBJ2-3|-|TRBV29-1|-
TGCAGCGTTTGGGTTTCCTTCACAGATACGCAGTATTTT
CSVWVSFTDTQYF
>TRBJ2-5|-|TRBV5-1|many
TGCGCCAGCAGCTTGGACCCGGGTTTAGGGACCCAGTACTTC
CASSLDPGLGTQYF
>TRBJ1-5|-|TRBV7-9|-
TGTGCCAGCAGCTTAGGATCCGGGAGAACGGTTCAGCCCCAGCATTTT
CASSLGSGRTVQPQHF
>TRBJ2-6|TRBD1|TRBV5-1|many
TGCGCCAGCAGCCCGGACAGGGGGCATTCAACCAACGTCCTGACTTTC
CASSPDRGHSTNVLTF
>TRBJ2-5|TRBD1|TRBV29-1|-
TGCAGCAGCAGGACCGGGACAGGGGTGGAGACCCAGTACTTC
CSSRTGTGVETQYF
>TRBJ2-3|TRBD1|TRBV20-1|few
TGCAGTGCTAGAGGGTCCGGGACAGGGGGCGATACGCAGTATTTT
CSARGSGTGGDTQYF
>TRBJ2-3|-|TRBV29-1|-
TGCAGCGCCCCTACCGGGACCCATGGAGGTACGCAGTATTTT
CSAPTGTHGGTQYF
>TRBJ2-6|-|TRBV9|-
TGTGCCAGCAGCCTCGAGGCGTCTGGGGCCAACGTCCTGACTTTC
CASSLEASGANVLTF
>TRBJ2-7|-|TRBV28|once
TGTGCCAGCAGTGTACCGCTCAGCTCCTACGAGCAGTACTTC
CASSVPLSSYEQYF
>TRBJ2-1|TRBD1|TRBV7-6|-
TGTGCCAGCAGCATTAGGACAGGAGAGGTGAACAATGAGCAGTTCTTC
CASSIRTGEVNNEQFF
>TRBJ1-1|-|TRBV20-1|-
TGCAGTGTCCCACAGTACATGAACACTGAAGCTTTCTTT
CSVPQYMNTEAFF
>TRBJ1-5|-|TRBV18|-
TGTGCCAGCTCATCATCGACACTCGATAGCAATCAGCCCCAGCATTTT
CASSSSTLDSNQPQHF
>TRBJ1-5|-|TRBV25-1|few
TGTGCCAGCGGCGCGAATCAGCCCCAGCATTTT
CASGANQPQHF
>TRBJ2-1|TRBD2|TRBV5-1|-
TGCGCCAGCTCAGGACTAGCGGCGACACCCTACAATGAGCAGTTCTTC
CASSGLAATPYNEQFF
>TRBJ1-3|-|TRBV6-1|-
TGTGCCAGCAGTCTGGACGACTCTGGAAACACCATATATTTT
CASSLDDSGNTIYF
>TRBJ2-7|TRBD2|TRBV6-5|few
TGTGCCAGCAGTTACTCGAGCGGCGGGAGCTCCTACGAGCAGTACTTC
CASSYSSGGSSYEQYF
>TRBJ2-1|-|TRBV20-1|few
TGCAGTGCTAGCCCCCCCAACAAACAGGAGACAGGCAATGAGCAGTTCTTC
CSASPPNKQETGNEQFF
>TRBJ2-7|-|TRBV7-2|-
TGTGCCAGCAGCTCCTCTCAAGAGCAGTACTTC
CASSSSQEQYF
>TRBJ2-7|TRBD2|TRBV7-2|-
TGTGCCAGCGGAGCTGAGCGGGGGGCCTACGAGCAGTACTTC
CASGAERGAYEQYF
>TRBJ2-1|-|TRBV27|many
TGTGCCTCATTCCCCAACGTAGGGGGACATGCGTTCTTC
CASFPNVGGHAFF
>TRBJ2-3|TRBD2|TRBV29-1|few
TGCAGCGTTGTCCGCCTAGCGGAGGGGAGCACAGATACGCAGTATTTT
CSVVRLAEGSTDTQYF
>TRBJ2-1|TRBD2|TRBV3-1|-
TGTGCCAGCAGCCAGACCCAGGGGTCTAGCGGGAGAGAGCTCCTCTCCTACAATGAGCAGTTCTTC
CASSQTQGSSGRELLSYNEQFF
>TRBJ2-1|TRBD1|TRBV29-1|-
TGCAGCGTTGCGGCCCGACAGGGCGCCGACAATGAGCAGTTCTTC
CSVAARQGADNEQFF
>TRBJ2-7|-|TRBV28|-
TGTGCCAGCAGTTTCTATATACTAGGATCCTCCTACGAGCAGTACTTC
CASSFYILGSSYEQYF
>TRBJ1-5|-|TRBV10-1|many
TGCGCCAGCAGTGATGGTGGGACTCAGCCCCAGCATTTT
CASSDGGTQPQHF
>TRBJ2-2|TRBD2|TRBV20-1|-
TGCAGTGCTAGAGTCGGGGGGGAGGCCGGGGAGCTGTTTTTT
CSARVGGEAGELFF
>TRBJ1-5|-|TRBV10-3|few
TGTGCCATCAGTGAGTCAGGAAACCAGCCCCAGCATTTT
CAISESGNQPQHF
>TRBJ1-2|-|TRBV10-3|many
TGTGCCATCAGTGATTGGGAAAACTATGGCTACACCTTC
CAISDWENYGYTF
>TRBJ2-7|-|TRBV12-3/TRBV12-4|-
TGTGCCAGCACCAAGCGGGCCTTCGGGGACCACGAGCAGTACTTC
CASTKRAFGDHEQYF
>TRBJ2-7|TRBD1|TRBV28|many
TGTGCCAGCAGTTTCGGGACAGTGCCGACCTACGAGCAGTACTTC
CASSFGTVPTYEQYF
>TRBJ2-2|-|TRBV20-1|once
TGCAGTGCCCCTACTAGCCTCACCGGGGAGCTGTTTTTT
CSAPTSLTGELFF
>TRBJ2-7|TRBD1|TRBV6-1|-
TGTGCCAGCAGTCAATACAGGGGGGCTACCTACGAGCAGTACTTC
CASSQYRGATYEQYF
>TRBJ2-6|-|TRBV20-1|-
TGCAGTGCTAGAAGTGGGGCCAACGTCCTGACTTTC
CSARSGANVLTF